This T cell receptor (beta chain) was sequenced during a study of EBV T-cell therapy then PD-1 blockade in nasopharyngeal carcinoma. Stated treatment: AdE1-LMPpoly-expanded autologous EBV-specific T-cell therapy followed by anti-PD-1 nivolumab. Note on this clone: Its antigen is unknown.

Profiled with immunoSEQ multiplex PCR; TCRdb holds only in-frame clones, not every one. The sample yields roughly 14,000 clones, roughly 80% seen once. The sample here was CD8+ T cells from blood, taken at roughly day 97 from a patient whose treatment included autologous EBV-specific T cells and nivolumab. The clonotype comes from a man between 35 and 55 years old with nasopharyngeal carcinoma.

The CDR3 protein is CASSHPGGASYEQYF. As DNA, the CDR3 is TGCGCCAGCAGCCATCCTGGGGGCGCCTCCTACGAGCAGTACTTC. The chain links TRBV4-1 to TRBJ2-7, with a tentative D call TRBD1 (6 bases). Germline loops: CDR1 MGHRA, CDR2 YSYEKL. The CDR3 runs to 15 residues. V was trimmed by 3 bases and J by 0 bases, leaving 12 bases between them.